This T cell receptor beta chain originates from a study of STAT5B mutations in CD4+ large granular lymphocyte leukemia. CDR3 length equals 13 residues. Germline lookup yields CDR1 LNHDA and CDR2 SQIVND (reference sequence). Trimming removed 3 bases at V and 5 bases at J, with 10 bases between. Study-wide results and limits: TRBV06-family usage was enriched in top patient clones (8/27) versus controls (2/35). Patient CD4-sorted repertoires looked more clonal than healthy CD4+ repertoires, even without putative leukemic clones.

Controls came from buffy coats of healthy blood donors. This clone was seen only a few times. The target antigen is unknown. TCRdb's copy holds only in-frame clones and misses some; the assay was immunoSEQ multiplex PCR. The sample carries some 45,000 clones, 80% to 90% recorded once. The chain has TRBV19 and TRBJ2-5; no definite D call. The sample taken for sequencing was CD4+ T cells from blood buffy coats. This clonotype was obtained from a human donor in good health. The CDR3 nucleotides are TGTGCCAGTAGTATTGGTACAGCGGAGACCCAGTACTTC. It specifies CASSIGTAETQYF.